This T cell receptor beta chain was identified in a study of cytomegalovirus exposure and HLA in healthy donors. J lost 5 bases, V lost 4 bases, and 7 bases had no gene match. Germline V lookup: CDR1 SGHNT, CDR2 YENEEA. CDR3 length: 15 residues. This clone was observed a handful of times. The PCR used 60 Vbeta and 13 Jbeta primers. Method: immunoSEQ multiplex PCR; TCRdb's copy keeps in-frame clones and lacks some. The profile shows roughly 100,000 clones, roughly an eighth of them singletons. The J gene is TRBJ2-5, the V gene TRBV11-3, with TRBD1 identical over 10 bases. The source material was PBMCs. This TCR came from a man between 35 and 55 years old in good health and CMV-seropositive. This CDR3 is CASSSPGTGEETQYF. DNA of the CDR3: TGTGCCAGCAGCTCCCCCGGGACAGGGGAGGAGACCCAGTACTTC.